One and the same sample provided the 15 T cell receptor beta chains below, sequenced in a study of radiation and T cells in renal cell carcinoma. Clones were read by immunoSEQ multiplex PCR, and TCRdb kept only the in-frame ones, dropping some. The table records 40,000 to 60,000 clones, approximately 83% of them present only once. Time point specified: baseline pretreatment blood. Stated treatment: 15 Gy SBRT to primary tumor, nephrectomy 4 weeks later. This material consisted of blood, taken from a patient whose treatment included radiotherapy and nephrectomy. These TCRs come from a woman aged 65 to 85 with renal cell carcinoma.

This clone was seen only once. The chain employs TRBV5-4 and TRBJ2-5; TRBD2 matches 10 bases. Germline V gives CDR1 SGHNT, CDR2 YYREEE (reference sequence). The CDR3 length is 16 residues. V gave up 3 bases and J gave up 5 bases; unmatched junction bases: 10. CDR3 nucleotide sequence: TGTGCCAGCAGCTCCTCTAGCGGGGGCTTAGGGGAGACCCAGTACTTC. This sequence encodes CASSSSSGGLGETQYF.

This rearrangement joins TRBV2 to TRBJ2-7, with 8 positions matching TRBD1. The length of the CDR3 is 15 residues. The trim removed 6 bases at V and 0 bases at J, leaving 7 bases unmatched. Per the germline V gene, CDR1 is SNHLY and CDR2 is FYNNEI. The CDR3 DNA is TGTGCCAGCAGGTCCCGGGACAGGAGCTCCTACGAGCAGTACTTC. This translates into CASRSRDRSSYEQYF.

The chain links TRBV6-4 to TRBJ1-2; 8 positions agree with TRBD1. Per germline, CDR1 MRHNA and CDR2 SNTAGT. Trimming at V came to 5 bases and at J to 5 bases, leaving 10 bases not matched to a gene. This CDR3 has 15 residues. CDR3 bases: TGTGCCAGCAGTAAAAAGACAGGGGCCAGTTATGGCTACACCTTC. This encodes CASSKKTGASYGYTF.

CDR3 nucleotides: TGCGCCAGCAGCACCCCGAAGAACTATGGCTACACCTTC. It encodes CASSTPKNYGYTF. The rearrangement uses TRBV4-1 and TRBJ1-2, with D uncertain. Germline V lookup: CDR1 MGHRA, CDR2 YSYEKL. Trimming shortened V by 5 bases and J by 2 bases, and 9 bases separated the two germline ends. There are 13 residues in the CDR3.

This rearrangement joins TRBV7-2 to TRBJ2-2, with 11 nucleotides matching TRBD2. The CDR3 is made up of 19 amino acids. Germline V gives CDR1 SGHTA, CDR2 FQGNSA. With V trimmed by 4 bases and J by 0 bases, 10 bases remained unmatched. This CDR3 is CASSSRLAGTIPNTGELFF. The DNA for the CDR3 is TGTGCCAGCAGCTCGCGACTAGCGGGGACCATACCGAACACCGGGGAGCTGTTTTTT.

This rearrangement joins TRBV4-1 to TRBJ2-7; D is ambiguous. V shed 0 bases and J shed 3 bases, with 12 bases lying between them. Looked up from germline, CDR1 is MGHRA and CDR2 is YSYEKL. This CDR3 comprises 15 residues. In DNA form, the CDR3 reads TGCGCCAGCAGCCAAGAGGGGTTTCCGAACTACGAGCAGTACTTC. Encoded protein: CASSQEGFPNYEQYF.

This clone was seen only a few times. The chain employs TRBV27 and TRBJ1-5, with no clear D. The germline V gene has CDR1 MNHEY and CDR2 SMNVEV (reference sequence). V was clipped by 6 bases and J by 0 bases, with 12 bases between them. The CDR3 spans 15 residues. The DNA for the CDR3 is TGTGCCAGCAGGGAGGGAATAGTTAGCAATCAGCCCCAGCATTTT. Translated: CASREGIVSNQPQHF.

The rearrangement joins TRBV5-4 to TRBJ2-7; 14 bases fit TRBD2. Looked up from germline, CDR1 is SGHNT and CDR2 is YYREEE (reference sequence). This CDR3 contains 18 residues. V shed 4 bases and J 1 base; nucleotides not matched to a gene: 10. The DNA for the CDR3 is TGTGCCAGCAGCCAGGGACTAGCGGGAGCGTCCCAGTCCTACGAGCAGTACTTC. Translated: CASSQGLAGASQSYEQYF.

CDR3 nucleotides: TGCGCCCCAGGGAGAGACAGGGGTATTCCCGATTCACCCCTCCACTTT. Its translation is CAPGRDRGIPDSPLHF. The chain recombines TRBV23-1 with TRBJ1-6; 8 bases line up with TRBD1. TRBV23-1 is annotated as an ORF whose role is uncertain. V shed 11 bases and J 8 bases; nucleotides not matched to a gene: 17. The CDR3 sequence is 16 residues long.

This clone was picked up one time. The chain carries TRBV5-8 and TRBJ2-7; 8 bases are a match to TRBD1. Trimming at V came to 2 bases and at J to 3 bases, leaving 4 bases not matched to a gene. The CDR3 consists of 14 residues. Looked up from germline, CDR1 is SGHTS and CDR2 is YDEGEE. The CDR3 is CASSLGDRGYEQYF. CDR3 sequence (DNA): TGTGCCAGCAGCTTAGGAGACAGGGGCTACGAGCAGTACTTC.

The chain is built from TRBV7-8 and TRBJ2-1; TRBD2 matches 11 bases. CDR3 length: 17 residues. From germline, CDR1 is SGHVS and CDR2 FQNEAQ. With 0 bases clipped from V and 4 bases from J, the junction kept 5 bases outside the gene matches. CDR3 DNA sequence: TGTGCCAGCAGCTTAGCCACATTAGCGGGGGGGTACAATGAGCAGTTCTTC. This translates into CASSLATLAGGYNEQFF.

V gene TRBV29-1 combines with J gene TRBJ2-7, with D possibly TRBD1 on 6 matching bases. Per germline, CDR1 SQVTM and CDR2 ANQGSEA. Between the trimmed V and J ends, which lost 6 bases and 6 bases, there was a span of 18 bases. CDR3 size: 13 residues. In DNA form, the CDR3 reads TGCAGCGTGCGGACAGCTCCTACGAGCGAGCAGTACTTC. Translating it yields CSVRTAPTSEQYF.

This chain joins TRBV2 and TRBJ1-4; no clear D gene. Per germline, CDR1 SNHLY and CDR2 FYNNEI. Trimming took 0 bases from V and 4 from J, leaving 9 bases between them. The CDR3 has 15 amino acids. This CDR3 reads CASSEALGSNEKLFF. The CDR3 bases are TGTGCCAGCAGTGAAGCCCTAGGGAGTAATGAAAAACTGTTTTTT.

This clone was observed a handful of times. CDR3 in amino acids: CASSQLTGGGGPEAFF. The CDR3 DNA reads as TGCGCCAGCAGCCAACTGACAGGGGGCGGGGGGCCTGAAGCTTTCTTT. This sequence joins TRBV4-1 and TRBJ1-1; TRBD1 matches 10 bases. Germline loops: CDR1 MGHRA, CDR2 YSYEKL. The CDR3 covers 16 residues. Trimming took 2 bases from V and 6 from J; bases not matched to a gene: 9.

This clone has just a few counts. This chain connects TRBV5-5 to TRBJ2-3; D not certain. Germline V lookup: CDR1 SGHKS, CDR2 YYEKEE (reference sequence). Deletions cut 0 bases from V and 4 bases from J, with 15 bases between. The CDR3 is made up of 16 amino acids. CDR3 residues: CASSLEIFQIADTQYF. CDR3 sequence (DNA): TGTGCCAGCAGCTTGGAGATCTTCCAGATCGCAGATACGCAGTATTTT. Variable domain in full (rest from reference TRBV5-5 and TRBJ2-3): DAGVTQSPTHLIKTRGQQVTLRCSPISGHKSVSWYQQVLGQGPQFIFQYYEKEERGRGNFPDRFSARQFPNYSSELNVNALLLGDSALYLCASSLEIFQIADTQYFGPGTRLTVL.